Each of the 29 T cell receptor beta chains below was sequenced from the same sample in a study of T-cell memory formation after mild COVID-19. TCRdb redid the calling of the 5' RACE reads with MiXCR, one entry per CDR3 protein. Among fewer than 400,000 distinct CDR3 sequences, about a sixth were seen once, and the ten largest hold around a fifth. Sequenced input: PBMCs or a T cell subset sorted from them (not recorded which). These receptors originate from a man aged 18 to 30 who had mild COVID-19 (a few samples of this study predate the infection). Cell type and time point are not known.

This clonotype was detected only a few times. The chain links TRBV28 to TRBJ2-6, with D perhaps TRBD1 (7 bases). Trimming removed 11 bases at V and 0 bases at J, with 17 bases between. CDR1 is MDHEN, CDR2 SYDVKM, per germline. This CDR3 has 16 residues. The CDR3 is CAVGGRGASGANVLTF. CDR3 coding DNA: TGTGCCGTGGGGGGCAGGGGGGCCTCTGGGGCCAACGTCCTGACTTTC.

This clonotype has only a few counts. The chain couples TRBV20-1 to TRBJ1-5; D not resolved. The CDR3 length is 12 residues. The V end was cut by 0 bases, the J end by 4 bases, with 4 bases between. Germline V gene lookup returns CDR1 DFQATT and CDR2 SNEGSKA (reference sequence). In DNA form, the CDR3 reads TGCAGTGCTAGAGACCGGAATCAGCCCCAGCATTTT. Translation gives CSARDRNQPQHF.

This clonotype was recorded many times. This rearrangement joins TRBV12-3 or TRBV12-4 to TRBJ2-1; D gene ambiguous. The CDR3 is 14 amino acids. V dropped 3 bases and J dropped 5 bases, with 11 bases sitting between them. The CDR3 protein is CASSFWVTDNEQFF. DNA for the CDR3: TGTGCCAGCAGTTTCTGGGTAACTGACAATGAGCAGTTCTTC.

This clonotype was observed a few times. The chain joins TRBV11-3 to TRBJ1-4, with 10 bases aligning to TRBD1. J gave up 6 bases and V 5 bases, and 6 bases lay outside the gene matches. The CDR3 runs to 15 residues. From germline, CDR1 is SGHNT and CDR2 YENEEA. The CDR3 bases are TGTGCCAGCAGCCTCACCGGGACAGGGGATGAAAAACTGTTTTTT. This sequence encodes CASSLTGTGDEKLFF.

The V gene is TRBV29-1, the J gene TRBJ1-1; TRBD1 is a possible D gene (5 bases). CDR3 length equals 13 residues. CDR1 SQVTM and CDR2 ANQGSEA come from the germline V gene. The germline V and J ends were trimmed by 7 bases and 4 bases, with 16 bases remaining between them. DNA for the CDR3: TGCAGCGCCCAAGGAGGGGATTTCACTGAAGCTTTCTTT. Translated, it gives CSAQGGDFTEAFF. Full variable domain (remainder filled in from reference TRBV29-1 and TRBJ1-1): SAVISQKPSRDICQRGTSLTIQCQVDSQVTMMFWYRQQPGQSLTLIATANQGSEATYESGFVIDKFPISRPNLTFSTLTVSNMSPEDSSIYLCSAQGGDFTEAFFGQGTRLTVV.

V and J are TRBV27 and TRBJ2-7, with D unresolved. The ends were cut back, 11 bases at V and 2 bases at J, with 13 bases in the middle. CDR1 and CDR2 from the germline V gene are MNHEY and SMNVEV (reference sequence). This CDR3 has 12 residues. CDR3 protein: CAGDRSPYEQYV. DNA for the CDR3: TGTGCCGGTGATCGAAGCCCCTACGAGCAGTACGTC.

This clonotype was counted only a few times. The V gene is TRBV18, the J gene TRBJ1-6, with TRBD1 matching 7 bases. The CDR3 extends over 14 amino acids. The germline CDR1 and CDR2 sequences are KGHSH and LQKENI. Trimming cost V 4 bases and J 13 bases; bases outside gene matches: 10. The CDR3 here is CASSQGQKLLPLHF. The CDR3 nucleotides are TGTGCCAGCTCACAGGGACAGAAACTTCTCCCCCTCCACTTT.

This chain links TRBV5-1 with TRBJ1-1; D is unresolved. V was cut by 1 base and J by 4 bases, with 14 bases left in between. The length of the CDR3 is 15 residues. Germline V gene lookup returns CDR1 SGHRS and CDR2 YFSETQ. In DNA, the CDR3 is TGCGCCAGCAGCTTGTATGGGGTTTCGGGCACTGAAGCTTTCTTT. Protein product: CASSLYGVSGTEAFF.

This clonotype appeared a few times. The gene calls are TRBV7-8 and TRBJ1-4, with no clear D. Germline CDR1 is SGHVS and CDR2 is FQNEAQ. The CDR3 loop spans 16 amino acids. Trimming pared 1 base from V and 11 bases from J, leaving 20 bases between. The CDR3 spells CASSLDYGRDRGKLFF. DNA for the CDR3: TGTGCCAGCAGCTTAGATTATGGTCGGGATCGCGGGAAACTGTTTTTT.

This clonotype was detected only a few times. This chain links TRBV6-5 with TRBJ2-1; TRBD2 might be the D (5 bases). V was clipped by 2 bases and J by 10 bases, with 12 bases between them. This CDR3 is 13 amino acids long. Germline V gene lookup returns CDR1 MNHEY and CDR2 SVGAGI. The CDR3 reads CASSYLDSLEQFF. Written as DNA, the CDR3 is TGTGCCAGCAGTTACCTGGACTCCCTCGAGCAGTTCTTC.

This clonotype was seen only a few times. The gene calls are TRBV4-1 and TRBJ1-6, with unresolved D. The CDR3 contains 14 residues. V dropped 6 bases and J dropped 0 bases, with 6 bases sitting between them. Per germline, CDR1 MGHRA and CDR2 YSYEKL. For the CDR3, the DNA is TGCGCCAGCAGGGACCCCTCCTATAATTCACCCCTCCACTTT. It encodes CASRDPSYNSPLHF.

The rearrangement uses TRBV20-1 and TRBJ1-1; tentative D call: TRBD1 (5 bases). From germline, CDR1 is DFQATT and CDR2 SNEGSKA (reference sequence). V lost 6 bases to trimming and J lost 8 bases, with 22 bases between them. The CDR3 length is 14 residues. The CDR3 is CSATQPTGTGEAFF. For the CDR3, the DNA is TGCAGTGCAACCCAACCGACGGGGACGGGGGAAGCTTTCTTT.

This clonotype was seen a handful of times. CDR3 DNA sequence: TGTGCCAGCGCTAGTGGACAGGGTGATTCACCCCTCCACTTT. This sequence encodes CASASGQGDSPLHF. This sequence joins TRBV9 and TRBJ1-6; 8 nucleotides agree with TRBD1. J lost 8 bases, V lost 7 bases, and 8 bases had no gene match. Germline CDR1 SGDLS, CDR2 YYNGEE. The CDR3 runs 14 residues. Complete variable domain (other parts from reference TRBV9 and TRBJ1-6): DSGVTQTPKHLITATGQRVTLRCSPRSGDLSVYWYQQSLDQGLQFLIQYYNGEERAKGNILERFSAQQFPDLHSELNLSSLELGDSALYFCASASGQGDSPLHFGNGTRLTVT.

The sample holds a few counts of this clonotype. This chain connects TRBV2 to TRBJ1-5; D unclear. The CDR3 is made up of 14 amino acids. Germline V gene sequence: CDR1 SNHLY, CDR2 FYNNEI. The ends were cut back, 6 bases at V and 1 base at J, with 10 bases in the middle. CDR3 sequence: CASSSPGSNQPQHF. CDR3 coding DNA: TGTGCCAGCAGCAGCCCTGGGAGCAATCAGCCCCAGCATTTT.

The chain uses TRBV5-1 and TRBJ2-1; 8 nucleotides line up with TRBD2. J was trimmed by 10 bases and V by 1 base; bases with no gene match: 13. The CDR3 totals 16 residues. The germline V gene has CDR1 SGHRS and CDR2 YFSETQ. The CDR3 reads CASSLSGGGSGGEQFF. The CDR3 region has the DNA TGCGCCAGCAGCTTGTCTGGCGGGGGCTCGGGGGGGGAGCAGTTCTTC.

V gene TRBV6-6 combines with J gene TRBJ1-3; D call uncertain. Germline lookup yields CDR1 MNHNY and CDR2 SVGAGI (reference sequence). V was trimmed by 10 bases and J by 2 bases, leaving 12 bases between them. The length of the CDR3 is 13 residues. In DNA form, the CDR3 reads TGTGCCACCGGGTTGGGTACTGGAAACACCATATATTTT. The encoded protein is CATGLGTGNTIYF.

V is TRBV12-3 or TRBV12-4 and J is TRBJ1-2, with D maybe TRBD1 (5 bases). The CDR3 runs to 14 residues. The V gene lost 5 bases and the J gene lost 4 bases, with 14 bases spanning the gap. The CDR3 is CASSPAGTAYGYTF. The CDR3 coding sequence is TGTGCCAGCAGTCCCGCCGGGACGGCCTATGGCTACACCTTC.

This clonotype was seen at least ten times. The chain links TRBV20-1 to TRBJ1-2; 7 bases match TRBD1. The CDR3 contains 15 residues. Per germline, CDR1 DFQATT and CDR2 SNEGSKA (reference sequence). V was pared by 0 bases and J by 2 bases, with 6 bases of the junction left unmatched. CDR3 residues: CSARDSAQGNYGYTF. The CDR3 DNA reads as TGCAGTGCTAGAGATTCGGCACAGGGGAACTATGGCTACACCTTC.

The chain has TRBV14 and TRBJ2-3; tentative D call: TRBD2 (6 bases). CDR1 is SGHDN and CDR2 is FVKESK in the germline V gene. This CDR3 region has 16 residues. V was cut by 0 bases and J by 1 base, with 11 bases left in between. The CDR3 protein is CASSQDLGGRTDTQYF. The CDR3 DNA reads TGTGCCAGCAGCCAAGATCTAGGAGGGCGCACAGATACGCAGTATTTT.

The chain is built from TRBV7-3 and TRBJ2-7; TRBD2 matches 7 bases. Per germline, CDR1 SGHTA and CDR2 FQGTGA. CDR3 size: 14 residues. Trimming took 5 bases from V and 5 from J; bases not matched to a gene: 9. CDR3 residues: CASSRTGGADEQYF. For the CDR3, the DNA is TGTGCCAGCAGCCGCACGGGGGGTGCGGACGAGCAGTACTTC.

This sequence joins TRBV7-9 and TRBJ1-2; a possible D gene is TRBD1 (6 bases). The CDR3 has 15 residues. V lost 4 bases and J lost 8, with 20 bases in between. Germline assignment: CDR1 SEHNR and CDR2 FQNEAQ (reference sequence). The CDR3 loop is CASSWPRGGEGGYTF. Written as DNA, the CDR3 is TGTGCCAGCAGCTGGCCCCGGGGGGGCGAGGGCGGCTACACCTTC.

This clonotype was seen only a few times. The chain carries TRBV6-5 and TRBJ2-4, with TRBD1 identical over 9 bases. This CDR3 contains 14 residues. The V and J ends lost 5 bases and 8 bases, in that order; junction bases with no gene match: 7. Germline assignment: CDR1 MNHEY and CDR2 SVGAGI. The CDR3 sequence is CASSRTGAGDIQYF. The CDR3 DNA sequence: TGTGCCAGCAGTCGGACAGGGGCGGGGGACATTCAGTACTTC.

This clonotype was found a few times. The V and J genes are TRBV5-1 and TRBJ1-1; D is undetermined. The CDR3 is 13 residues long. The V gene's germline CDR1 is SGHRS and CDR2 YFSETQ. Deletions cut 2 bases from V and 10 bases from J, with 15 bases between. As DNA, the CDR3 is TGCGCCAGCAGCTTTGATCCCAGTAGCGGAGCTTTCTTT. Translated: CASSFDPSSGAFF.

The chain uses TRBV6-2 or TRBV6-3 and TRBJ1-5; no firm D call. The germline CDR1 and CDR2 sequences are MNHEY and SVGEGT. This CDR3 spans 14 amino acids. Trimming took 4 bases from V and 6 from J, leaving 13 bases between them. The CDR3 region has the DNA TGTGCCAGCAGTTTGATGGGCCTGGGTCAGCCCCAGCATTTT. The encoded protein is CASSLMGLGQPQHF.

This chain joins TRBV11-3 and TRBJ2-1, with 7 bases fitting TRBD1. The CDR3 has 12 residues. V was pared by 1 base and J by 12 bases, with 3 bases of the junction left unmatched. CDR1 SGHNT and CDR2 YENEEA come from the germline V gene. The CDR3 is CASSLARGRQFF. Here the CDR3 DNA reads TGTGCCAGCAGCTTAGCCAGGGGGAGGCAGTTCTTC.

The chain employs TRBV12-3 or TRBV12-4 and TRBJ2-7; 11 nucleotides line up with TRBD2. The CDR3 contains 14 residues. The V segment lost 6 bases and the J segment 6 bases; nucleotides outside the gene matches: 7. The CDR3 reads CASRSSGGIGEQYF. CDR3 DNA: TGTGCCAGCAGATCTAGCGGGGGGATTGGCGAGCAGTACTTC.

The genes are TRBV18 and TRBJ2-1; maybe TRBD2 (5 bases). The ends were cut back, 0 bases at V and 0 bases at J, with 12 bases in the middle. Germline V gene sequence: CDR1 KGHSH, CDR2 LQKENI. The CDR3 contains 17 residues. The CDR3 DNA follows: TGTGCCAGCTCACCACCGGTCACTAGTCTCTCCTACAATGAGCAGTTCTTC. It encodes CASSPPVTSLSYNEQFF.

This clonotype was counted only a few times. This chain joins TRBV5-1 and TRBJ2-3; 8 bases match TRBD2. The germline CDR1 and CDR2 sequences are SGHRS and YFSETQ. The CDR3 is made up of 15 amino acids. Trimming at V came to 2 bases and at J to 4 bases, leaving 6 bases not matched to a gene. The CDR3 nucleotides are TGCGCCAGCAGCTTCGGGACTAGTGATTCAGATACGCAGTATTTT. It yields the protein CASSFGTSDSDTQYF.

CDR3 in amino acids: CASSPHGKNTEAFF. The CDR3 region has the DNA TGCGCCAGCAGCCCCCACGGGAAGAACACTGAAGCTTTCTTT. The V and J genes are TRBV4-3 and TRBJ1-1; no definite D call. This CDR3 region has 14 residues. Germline V CDR1 and CDR2: LGHNA, YSLEER. Trimming removed 4 bases from V and 1 base from J, with 10 bases in between.